The 21 T cell receptor beta chains below were found in one sample sequenced in a study of cytomegalovirus exposure and HLA in healthy donors. Data came from immunoSEQ multiplex PCR; TCRdb stores just in-frame clones and leaves some out. The sample records fewer than 250,000 clones, about 83% being singletons. Sequencing was carried out using PBMCs. Every receptor here comes from a woman aged 18-29 years in good health and CMV-seronegative.

The J gene is TRBJ2-5, the V gene TRBV10-3, with 8 bases identical to TRBD2. Germline CDR1 is ENHRY and CDR2 is SYGVKD. The CDR3 consists of 13 residues. Unmatched junction bases numbered 6, after V lost 7 bases and J lost 5 bases. The chain's CDR3 is CAINGGAGETQYF. In DNA, the CDR3 is TGTGCCATCAACGGGGGGGCCGGTGAGACCCAGTACTTC.

A single count supports this clone. The chain has TRBV29-1 and TRBJ2-5; D might be TRBD2 (5 bases). V was trimmed by 4 bases and J by 4 bases, leaving 10 bases between them. Per germline, CDR1 SQVTM and CDR2 ANQGSEA. This CDR3 contains 12 residues. The CDR3 DNA reads TGCAGCGTTGGGGTAAGCGGAGAGACCCAGTACTTC. Amino acids: CSVGVSGETQYF.

The V and J genes are TRBV7-8 and TRBJ1-5; D uncertain. The CDR3 is made up of 17 amino acids. Trimming took 2 bases from V and 0 from J, leaving 14 bases between them. The germline V gene encodes CDR1 SGHVS and CDR2 FQNEAQ. Here the CDR3 DNA reads TGTGCCAGCAGCTTAAAAAACGGGATAATTAGCAATCAGCCCCAGCATTTT. Translating it yields CASSLKNGIISNQPQHF.

The chain employs TRBV10-3 and TRBJ1-2, with 7 bases aligning to TRBD1. Germline values: CDR1 ENHRY, CDR2 SYGVKD. V lost 0 bases and J lost 4; bases outside the gene matches: 2. The CDR3 sequence is 14 residues long. The CDR3 spells CAISESDRSYGYTF. CDR3 in DNA: TGTGCCATCAGTGAGTCGGACAGGTCCTATGGCTACACCTTC.

This clone appeared a single time. The chain combines TRBV4-1 with TRBJ2-1; 8 bases align to TRBD2. With 0 bases clipped from V and 4 bases from J, the junction kept 8 bases outside the gene matches. Per the germline V gene, CDR1 is MGHRA and CDR2 is YSYEKL. The CDR3 loop spans 17 amino acids. The CDR3 is CASSQDTMAGGYNEQFF. The CDR3 coding sequence is TGCGCCAGCAGCCAAGATACGATGGCGGGAGGATACAATGAGCAGTTCTTC.

The V and J genes are TRBV18 and TRBJ1-2, with TRBD1 matching 9 bases. The CDR3 has 16 residues. The J segment lost 5 bases and the V segment lost 4 bases, leaving 11 bases of the junction unmatched. Germline V CDR1 and CDR2: KGHSH, LQKENI. CDR3 sequence reads: CASSRLRDREFYGYTF. The CDR3 bases are TGTGCCAGCTCACGATTACGGGACAGGGAGTTTTATGGCTACACCTTC. Variable domain in full (rest from reference TRBV18 and TRBJ1-2): NAGVMQNPRHLVRRRGQEARLRCSPMKGHSHVYWYRQLPEEGLKFMVYLQKENIIDESGMPKERFSAEFPKEGPSILRIQQVVRGDSAAYFCASSRLRDREFYGYTFGSGTRLTVV.

This clone was counted only a few times. The rearrangement uses TRBV30 and TRBJ2-7; 12 bases are a match to TRBD2. Germline lookup yields CDR1 GTSNPN and CDR2 SVGIG (reference sequence). The CDR3 runs 13 residues. V dropped 1 base and J dropped 6; count of bases not matched to a gene: 1. CDR3 sequence (DNA): TGTGCCTGGAGTGGACTAGCGGGAGCCGAGCAGTACTTC. Translating gives CAWSGLAGAEQYF.

V and J are TRBV19 and TRBJ2-2, with D possibly being TRBD2 (5 bases). With 6 bases removed from V and 4 bases from J, the gap between germline ends came to 21 bases. Per germline, CDR1 LNHDA and CDR2 SQIVND (reference sequence). CDR3 size: 17 residues. The CDR3 sequence: CASSSSSQGGVTGELFF. The CDR3 bases are TGTGCCAGTAGCTCTTCGTCCCAAGGAGGTGTCACCGGGGAGCTGTTTTTT.

The chain links TRBV9 to TRBJ1-1; a possible D gene is TRBD1 (5 bases). V was trimmed by 3 bases and J by 6 bases, leaving 12 bases between them. This CDR3 has 13 residues. Germline-derived CDR1 and CDR2 are SGDLS and YYNGEE. The CDR3 spells CASSGGRLAEAFF. In DNA, the CDR3 is TGTGCCAGCAGCGGGGGGAGGTTGGCTGAAGCTTTCTTT.

Remarks on this clone: In this CDR3 the conserved last residue, phenylalanine or tryptophan, is missing, so a read error is likely. The chain joins TRBV5-1 to TRBJ1-5; 11 nucleotides match TRBD1. V trimming: 4 bases; J trimming: 4 bases; junction bases outside the gene matches: 7. This CDR3 is 16 amino acids long. Germline V gene sequence: CDR1 SGHRS, CDR2 YFSETQ. CDR3 sequence (DNA): TGCGCCAGCAGCCCAGGACAGGGGGCAGATAATCAGCCCCAGCATTCT. This codes for CASSPGQGADNQPQHS.

V gene TRBV4-2 combines with J gene TRBJ2-1; 11 positions match TRBD2. Trimming at V came to 6 bases and at J to 8 bases, leaving 6 bases not matched to a gene. CDR1 is LGHNA and CDR2 is YNFKEQ in the germline V gene. The CDR3 loop spans 14 amino acids. CDR3 sequence: CASSYSGGAYEQFF. The DNA of the CDR3 is TGTGCCAGCAGTTATAGCGGGGGGGCCTATGAGCAGTTCTTC.

This chain uses TRBV4-1 with TRBJ2-7; D possibly corresponds to TRBD2 (6 bases). Germline lookup yields CDR1 MGHRA and CDR2 YSYEKL. The CDR3 has 16 residues. Trimming took off 2 bases at V and 6 bases at J, with 20 bases between the two ends. For the CDR3, the DNA is TGCGCCAGCAGCCAAACCAAACGACTAGGGGTGATCGAGCAGTACTTC. It encodes CASSQTKRLGVIEQYF.

The chain carries TRBV14 and TRBJ1-2, with unresolved D. V was shortened by 2 bases and J by 1 base, with 14 bases between the two germline ends. The CDR3 length is 16 residues. Per the germline V gene, CDR1 is SGHDN and CDR2 is FVKESK. CDR3 in DNA: TGTGCCAGCAGCCAATGGCGGGGAGGAATTAACTATGGCTACACCTTC. This encodes CASSQWRGGINYGYTF.

This chain links TRBV5-1 with TRBJ2-6, with 10 nucleotides matching TRBD2. The length of the CDR3 is 19 residues. From germline, CDR1 is SGHRS and CDR2 YFSETQ. V trimming: 2 bases; J trimming: 1 base; junction bases outside the gene matches: 9. Written as DNA, the CDR3 is TGCGCCAGCAGCTTCAACCCTAGCGGGAGTAGGTCTGGGGCCAACGTCCTGACTTTC. This codes for CASSFNPSGSRSGANVLTF.

The chain carries TRBV2 and TRBJ2-3; TRBD1 matches at 8 bases. Germline V CDR1 and CDR2: SNHLY, FYNNEI. The junction had 7 bases not matched to a gene; V was cut back by 6 bases and J by 5 bases. CDR3 size: 14 residues. CDR3 DNA sequence: TGTGCCAGCAGGTATGGACAGGGAGAAGATACGCAGTATTTT. This gives the protein CASRYGQGEDTQYF. The complete variable domain, with remaining parts taken from reference TRBV2 and TRBJ2-3, reads EPEVTQTPSHQVTQMGQEVILRCVPISNHLYFYWYRQILGQKVEFLVSFYNNEISEKSEIFDDQFSVERPDGSNFTLKIRSTKLEDSAMYFCASRYGQGEDTQYFGPGTRLTVL.

The CDR3: CASSVVNPYEQYF. CDR3 bases: TGTGCCAGCAGTGTAGTTAATCCCTACGAGCAGTACTTC. The chain is built from TRBV6-1 and TRBJ2-7; D gene unclear. From germline, CDR1 is MNHNS and CDR2 SASEGT. The germline V and J ends were trimmed by 4 bases and 2 bases, with 9 bases remaining between them. This CDR3 comprises 13 residues.

The rearrangement joins TRBV27 to TRBJ2-7, with D perhaps TRBD1 (6 bases). Germline V CDR1 and CDR2: MNHEY, SMNVEV (reference sequence). The V and J ends lost 6 bases and 4 bases respectively, with 13 bases between them. This CDR3 is built from 13 residues. CDR3 residues: CASRHQQGYEQYF. CDR3 DNA: TGTGCCAGCAGACACCAGCAGGGGTACGAGCAGTACTTC.

This clone was recorded once. This rearrangement joins TRBV19 to TRBJ1-2, with D maybe TRBD1 (6 bases). This CDR3 has 16 amino acids. The V end lost 6 bases, the J end lost 1 base, and 18 bases lay between the germline ends. Per the germline V gene, CDR1 is LNHDA and CDR2 is SQIVND (reference sequence). The CDR3 nucleotides are TGTGCCAGTAGCCTTTATACAGGGCGCTTTAACTATGGCTACACCTTC. Translation gives CASSLYTGRFNYGYTF.

The genes are TRBV2 and TRBJ2-1; 11 bases fit TRBD2. Germline V lookup: CDR1 SNHLY, CDR2 FYNNEI. The CDR3 sequence is 15 residues long. V was clipped by 7 bases and J by 7 bases; unmatched bases: 9. The CDR3 reads CASKSASGGRNEQFF. CDR3 DNA: TGTGCCAGCAAATCGGCTAGCGGGGGGCGAAATGAGCAGTTCTTC.

This sequence joins TRBV27 and TRBJ1-1; D call uncertain. The CDR3 loop spans 13 amino acids. V gave up 1 base and J gave up 1 base, with 4 bases separating them. Germline CDR1 reads MNHEY; CDR2 reads SMNVEV (reference sequence). In nucleotides, the CDR3 is TGTGCCAGCAGTTTATATAGGAACACTGAAGCTTTCTTT. Its translation is CASSLYRNTEAFF.

The chain recombines TRBV7-2 with TRBJ1-2; D uncertain. CDR1 is SGHTA and CDR2 is FQGNSA in the germline V gene. CDR3 size: 13 residues. Trimming stripped 2 bases from V and 2 bases from J, with 6 bases between. This chain's CDR3 is CASSLQINYGYTF. CDR3 DNA: TGTGCCAGCAGCTTACAGATCAACTATGGCTACACCTTC.